This T cell receptor beta chain was profiled in a study of cytomegalovirus exposure and HLA in healthy donors. Study-wide results and caveats: In a later analysis, about 17,000 TCR beta sequences were associated with HLA alleles at 0.05 false discovery rate.

Everyone who donated was a healthy bone marrow donor. PCR used 60 Vbeta primers and 13 Jbeta primers. Here immunoSEQ multiplex PCR was the method, and the copy in TCRdb shows in-frame clones only, minus some. The repertoire holds about 150,000 clones, with around 79% as singletons. A word on this clone: The antigen remains undetermined.

The source is a young man in good health and CMV-seropositive. Sequenced sample: PBMCs.

The CDR3 spells CASSLSYTSYEQYF. For the CDR3, the DNA is TGTGCCAGCAGCCTTAGCTATACATCCTACGAGCAGTACTTC. This chain connects TRBV11-2 to TRBJ2-7; no definite D call. The CDR3 length is 14 residues. The germline V and J ends were trimmed by 5 bases and 1 base, with 12 bases remaining between them. Germline-derived CDR1 and CDR2 are SGHAT and FQNNGV.